Listed here is a single T cell receptor (beta chain). These data come from a study of cytomegalovirus exposure and HLA in healthy donors. Whole-study context: A subsequent analysis reported that the roughly 120 validation repertoires were produced on the same platform that had also been used for the roughly 700 first-cohort repertoires.

The table came from immunoSEQ multiplex PCR; TCRdb's copy has only in-frame clones and leaves some out. Among roughly 59,000 clones listed, about 91% were seen once. V was trimmed by 0 bases and J by 4 bases, leaving 3 bases between them. The CDR3 covers 13 residues. Germline V gene lookup returns CDR1 MNHNS and CDR2 SASEGT. This rearrangement joins TRBV6-1 to TRBJ1-4; D ambiguous. The receptor was isolated from a young man in good health and CMV-seropositive. Material: PBMCs. The CDR3 protein is CASSEAYNEKLFF. As DNA, the CDR3 is TGTGCCAGCAGTGAAGCGTATAATGAAAAACTGTTTTTT.